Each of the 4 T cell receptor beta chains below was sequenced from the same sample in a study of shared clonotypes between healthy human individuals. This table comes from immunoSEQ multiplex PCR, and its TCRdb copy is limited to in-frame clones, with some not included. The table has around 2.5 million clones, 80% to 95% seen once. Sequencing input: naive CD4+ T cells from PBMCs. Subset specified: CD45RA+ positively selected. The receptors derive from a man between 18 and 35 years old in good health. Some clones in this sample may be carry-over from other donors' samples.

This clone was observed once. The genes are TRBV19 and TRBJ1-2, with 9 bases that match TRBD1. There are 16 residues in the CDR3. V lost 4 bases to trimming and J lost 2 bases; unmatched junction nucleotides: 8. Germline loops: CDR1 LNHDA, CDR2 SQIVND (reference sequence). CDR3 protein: CASSNRGPNKNYGYTF. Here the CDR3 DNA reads TGTGCCAGTAGTAACAGGGGGCCCAACAAGAACTATGGCTACACCTTC.

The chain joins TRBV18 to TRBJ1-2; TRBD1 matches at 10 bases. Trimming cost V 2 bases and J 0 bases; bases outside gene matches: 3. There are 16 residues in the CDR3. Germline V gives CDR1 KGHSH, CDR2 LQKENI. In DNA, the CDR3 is TGTGCCAGCTCACCAGGAGGGACAGGGGCTAACTATGGCTACACCTTC. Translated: CASSPGGTGANYGYTF.

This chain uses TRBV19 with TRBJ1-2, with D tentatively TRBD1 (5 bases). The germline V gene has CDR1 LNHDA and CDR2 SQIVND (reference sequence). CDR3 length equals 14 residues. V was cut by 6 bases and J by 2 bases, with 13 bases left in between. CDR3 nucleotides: TGTGCCAGTAGACCCGGGGGAGGGAACTATGGCTACACCTTC. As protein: CASRPGGGNYGYTF.

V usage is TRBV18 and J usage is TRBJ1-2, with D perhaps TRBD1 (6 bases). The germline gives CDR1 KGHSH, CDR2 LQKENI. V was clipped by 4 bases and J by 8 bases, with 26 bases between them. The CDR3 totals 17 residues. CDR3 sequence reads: CASSLNLDGTHRMGYTF. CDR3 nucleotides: TGTGCCAGCTCACTTAACCTCGACGGGACACATCGGATGGGCTACACCTTC.